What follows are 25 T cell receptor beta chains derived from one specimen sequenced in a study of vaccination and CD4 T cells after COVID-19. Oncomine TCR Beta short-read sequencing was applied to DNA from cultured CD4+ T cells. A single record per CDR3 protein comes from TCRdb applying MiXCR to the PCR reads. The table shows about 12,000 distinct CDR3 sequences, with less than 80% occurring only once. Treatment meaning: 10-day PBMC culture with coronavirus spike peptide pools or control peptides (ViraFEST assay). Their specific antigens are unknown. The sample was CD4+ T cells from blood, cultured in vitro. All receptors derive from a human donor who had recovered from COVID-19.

CDR3 sequence: CASSSSPYIGYTF. The DNA of the CDR3 is TGTGCCAGCAGTTCCTCGCCATATATAGGCTACACCTTC. The chain links TRBV27 to TRBJ1-2, with no clear D. The CDR3 has 13 amino acids. CDR1 and CDR2 (germline): MNHEY, SMNVEV (reference sequence). V lost 4 bases, J lost 8 bases, and 14 bases lay in between.

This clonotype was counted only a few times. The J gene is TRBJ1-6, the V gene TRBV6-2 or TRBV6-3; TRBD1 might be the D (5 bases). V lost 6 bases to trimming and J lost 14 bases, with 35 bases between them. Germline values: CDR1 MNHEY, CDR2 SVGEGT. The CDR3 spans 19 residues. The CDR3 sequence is CASRRRHEAGKRGPPALHF. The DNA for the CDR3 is TGTGCCAGCAGACGCCGACACGAGGCGGGTAAAAGGGGACCACCCGCCCTCCACTTT.

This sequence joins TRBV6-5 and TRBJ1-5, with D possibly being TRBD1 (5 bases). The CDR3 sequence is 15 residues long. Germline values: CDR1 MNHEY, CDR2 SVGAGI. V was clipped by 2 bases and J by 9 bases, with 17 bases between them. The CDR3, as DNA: TGTGCCAGCAGTTACCAGAGTCAGCCCGGGACGCCCCAGCATTTT. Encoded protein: CASSYQSQPGTPQHF.

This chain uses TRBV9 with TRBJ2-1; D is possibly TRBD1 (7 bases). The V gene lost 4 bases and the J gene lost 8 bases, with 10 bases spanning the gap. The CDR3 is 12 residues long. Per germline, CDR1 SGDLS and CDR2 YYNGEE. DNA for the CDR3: TGTGCCAGCAGCCAGGGGGGCGATGAGCAGTTCTTC. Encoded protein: CASSQGGDEQFF.

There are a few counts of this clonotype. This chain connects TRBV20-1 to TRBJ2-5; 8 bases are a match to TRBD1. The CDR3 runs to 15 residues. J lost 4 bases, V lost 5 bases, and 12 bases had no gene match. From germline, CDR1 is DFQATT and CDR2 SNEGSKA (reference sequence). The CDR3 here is CSAPRTGSGRETQYF. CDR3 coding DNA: TGCAGTGCTCCCCGGACAGGGAGCGGCCGAGAGACCCAGTACTTC.

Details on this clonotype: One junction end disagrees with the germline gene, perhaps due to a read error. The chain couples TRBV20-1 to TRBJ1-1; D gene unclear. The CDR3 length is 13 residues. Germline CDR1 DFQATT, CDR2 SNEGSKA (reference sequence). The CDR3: CSAYFRMNTEAFF. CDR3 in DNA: TGCAGTGCTTATTTTAGGATGAACACTGAAGCCTTCTTT.

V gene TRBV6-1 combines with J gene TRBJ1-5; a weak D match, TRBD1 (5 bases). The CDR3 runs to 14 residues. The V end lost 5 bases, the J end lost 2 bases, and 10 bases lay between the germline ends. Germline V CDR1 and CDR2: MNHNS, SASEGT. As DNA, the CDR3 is TGTGCCAGCAGTCACCAAGGGGGCAATCAGCCCCAGCATTTT. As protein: CASSHQGGNQPQHF.

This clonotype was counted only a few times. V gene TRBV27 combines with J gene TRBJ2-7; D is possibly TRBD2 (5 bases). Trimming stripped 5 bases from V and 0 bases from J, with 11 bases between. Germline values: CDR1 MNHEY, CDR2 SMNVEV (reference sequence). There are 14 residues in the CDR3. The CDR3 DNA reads TGTGCCAGCAGTGGACTCGTGACCTCCTACGAGCAGTACTTC. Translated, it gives CASSGLVTSYEQYF.

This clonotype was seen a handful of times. The CDR3 nucleotides read TGTGCCAGCAGCAAATTACTAGGCAGGGGAAATTCACCCCTCCACTTT. Amino acids: CASSKLLGRGNSPLHF. The J gene is TRBJ1-6, the V gene TRBV21-1; the table's D call, TRBD1, has no DNA check behind it. TRBV21-1 is listed as a pseudogene. The CDR3 has 16 amino acids.

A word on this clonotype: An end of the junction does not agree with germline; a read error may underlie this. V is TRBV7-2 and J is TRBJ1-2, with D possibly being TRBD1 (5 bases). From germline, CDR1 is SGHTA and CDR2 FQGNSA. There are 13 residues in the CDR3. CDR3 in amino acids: CASSLQVGYGYTF. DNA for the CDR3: TGCGCCAGCAGCCTACAGGTGGGCTATGGCTACACCTTC.

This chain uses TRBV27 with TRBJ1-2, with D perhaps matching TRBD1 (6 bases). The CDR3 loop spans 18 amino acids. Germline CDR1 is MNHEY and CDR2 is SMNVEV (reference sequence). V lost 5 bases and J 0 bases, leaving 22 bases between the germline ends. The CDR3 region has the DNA TGTGCCAGCAGTGCCCAAGGGGGTAAGGTTGGGGCTAACTATGGCTACACCTTC. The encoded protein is CASSAQGGKVGANYGYTF.

CDR3 amino acids: CASSELGPSNSPLHF. In nucleotides, the CDR3 is TGTGCCAGCAGTGAACTGGGACCCAGTAATTCACCCCTCCACTTT. This chain connects TRBV6-1 to TRBJ1-6; possible D gene TRBD1, 5 bases. The germline V gene encodes CDR1 MNHNS and CDR2 SASEGT. Trimming removed 2 bases at V and 6 bases at J, with 11 bases between. This CDR3 region has 15 residues.

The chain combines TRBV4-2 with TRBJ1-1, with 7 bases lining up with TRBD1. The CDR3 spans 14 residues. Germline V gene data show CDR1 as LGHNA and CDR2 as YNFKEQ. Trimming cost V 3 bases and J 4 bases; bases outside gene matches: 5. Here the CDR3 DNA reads TGTGCCAGCAGCCACGACAGGGTCGGCACTGAAGCTTTCTTT. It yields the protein CASSHDRVGTEAFF.

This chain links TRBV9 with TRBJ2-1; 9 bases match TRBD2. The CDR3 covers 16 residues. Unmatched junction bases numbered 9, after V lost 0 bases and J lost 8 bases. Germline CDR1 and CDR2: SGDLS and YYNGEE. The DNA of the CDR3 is TGTGCCAGCAGCGTAGTGGTCCTAGCGGGAATTTATGAGCAGTTCTTC. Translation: CASSVVVLAGIYEQFF.

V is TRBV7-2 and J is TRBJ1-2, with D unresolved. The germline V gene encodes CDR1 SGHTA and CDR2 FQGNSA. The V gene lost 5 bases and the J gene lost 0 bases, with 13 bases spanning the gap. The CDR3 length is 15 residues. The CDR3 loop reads CASSVSRTTNYGYTF. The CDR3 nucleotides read TGTGCCAGCAGCGTTAGCCGGACGACTAACTATGGCTACACCTTC.

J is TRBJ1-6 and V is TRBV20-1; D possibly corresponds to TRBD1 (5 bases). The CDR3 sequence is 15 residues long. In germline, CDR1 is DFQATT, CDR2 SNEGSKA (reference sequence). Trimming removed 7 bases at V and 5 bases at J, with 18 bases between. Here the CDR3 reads CSVPKGRINNSPLHF. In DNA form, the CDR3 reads TGCAGTGTCCCGAAGGGACGGATAAATAATTCACCCCTCCACTTT.

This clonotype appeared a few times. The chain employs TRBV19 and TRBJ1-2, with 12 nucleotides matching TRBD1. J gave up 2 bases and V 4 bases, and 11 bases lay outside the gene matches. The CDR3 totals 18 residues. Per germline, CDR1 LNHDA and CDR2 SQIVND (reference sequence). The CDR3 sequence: CASSTARDRGRRNYGYTF. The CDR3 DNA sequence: TGTGCCAGTAGTACGGCCCGGGACAGGGGGCGCCGGAACTATGGCTACACCTTC.

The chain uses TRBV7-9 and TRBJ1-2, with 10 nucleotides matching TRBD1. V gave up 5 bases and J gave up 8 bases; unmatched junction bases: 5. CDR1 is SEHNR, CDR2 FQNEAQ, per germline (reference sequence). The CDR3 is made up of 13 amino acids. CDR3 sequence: CASSQDRGTGYTF. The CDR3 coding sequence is TGTGCCAGCAGCCAGGACAGGGGGACCGGCTACACCTTC. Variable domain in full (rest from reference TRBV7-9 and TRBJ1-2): DTGVSQNPRHKITKRGQNVTFRCDPISEHNRLYWYRQTLGQGPEFLTYFQNEAQLEKSRLLSDRFSAERPKGSFSTLEIQRTEQGDSAMYLCASSQDRGTGYTFGSGTRLTVV.

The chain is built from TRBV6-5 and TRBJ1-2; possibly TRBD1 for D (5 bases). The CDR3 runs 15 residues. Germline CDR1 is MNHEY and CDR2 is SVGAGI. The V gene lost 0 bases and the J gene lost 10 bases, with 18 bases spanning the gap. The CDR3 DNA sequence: TGTGCCAGCAGTTACTCGAACCGGGGCCTAAACTTCTACACCTTC. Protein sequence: CASSYSNRGLNFYTF.

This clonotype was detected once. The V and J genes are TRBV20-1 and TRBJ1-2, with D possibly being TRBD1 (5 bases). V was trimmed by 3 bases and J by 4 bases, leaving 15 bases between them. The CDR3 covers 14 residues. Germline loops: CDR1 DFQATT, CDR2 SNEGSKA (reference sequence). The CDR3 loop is CSARDSTGPYGYTF. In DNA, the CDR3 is TGCAGTGCTAGGGATTCCACAGGACCCTATGGCTACACCTTC.

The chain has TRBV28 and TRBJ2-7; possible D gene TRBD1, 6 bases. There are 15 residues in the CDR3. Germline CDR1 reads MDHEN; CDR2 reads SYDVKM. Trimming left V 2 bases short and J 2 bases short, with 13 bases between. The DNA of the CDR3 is TGTGCCAGCAGTTTACCTGGGGGCCCAACCTACGAGCAGTACTTC. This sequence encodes CASSLPGGPTYEQYF.

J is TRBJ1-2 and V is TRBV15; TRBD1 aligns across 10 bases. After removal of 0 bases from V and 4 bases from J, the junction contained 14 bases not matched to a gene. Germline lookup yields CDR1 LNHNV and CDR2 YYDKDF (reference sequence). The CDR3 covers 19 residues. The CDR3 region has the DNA TGTGCCACCAGCAGAGATGGTCGCGGACAGGGGGTCTCCTTCTATGGCTACACCTTC. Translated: CATSRDGRGQGVSFYGYTF.

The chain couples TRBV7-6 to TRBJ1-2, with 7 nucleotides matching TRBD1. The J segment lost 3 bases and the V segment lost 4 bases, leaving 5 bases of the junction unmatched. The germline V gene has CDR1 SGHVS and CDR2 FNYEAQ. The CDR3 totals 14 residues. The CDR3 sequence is CASSSGQADYGYTF. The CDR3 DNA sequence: TGTGCCAGCAGCTCCGGACAGGCGGACTATGGCTACACCTTC.

The CDR3 nucleotides are TGTGCCAGCAGTTACTCCGACAACAACATCTATGGCTACACCTTC. Residues: CASSYSDNNIYGYTF. The chain is built from TRBV6-2 or TRBV6-3 and TRBJ1-2; unclear D gene. The CDR3 is 15 amino acids. The V end was cut by 0 bases, the J end by 4 bases, with 12 bases between. Germline CDR1 is MNHEY and CDR2 is SVGEGT.

The CDR3 spells CARHTWTEPRDQYF. The CDR3, as DNA: TGCGCCAGACATACTTGGACGGAACCTCGCGACCAGTACTTC. This chain joins TRBV10-1 and TRBJ2-5; no reliable D call. The CDR3 loop spans 14 amino acids. V shed 9 bases and J shed 10 bases, with 24 bases lying between them. CDR1 and CDR2 from the germline V gene are WNHNN and SYGVQD (reference sequence).